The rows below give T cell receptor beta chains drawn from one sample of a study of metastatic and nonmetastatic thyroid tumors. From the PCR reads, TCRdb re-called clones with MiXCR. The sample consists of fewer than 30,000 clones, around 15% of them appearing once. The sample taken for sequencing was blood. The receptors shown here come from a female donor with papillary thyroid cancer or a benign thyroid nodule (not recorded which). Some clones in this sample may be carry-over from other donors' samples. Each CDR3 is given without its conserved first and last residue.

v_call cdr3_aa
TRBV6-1 ASRDYGSRFPDEQY
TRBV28 ASSLLGQGIKNEQF
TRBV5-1 ASRTANTEAF
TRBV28 ASSLRTTLGVQF
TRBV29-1 SVEKQGNGELF
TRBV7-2 ASSLAGGGNQPQH
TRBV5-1 ASSRSGSNYGYT
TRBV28 ASNPGAGSGNTIY
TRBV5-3 ARRVQGGNQPQH
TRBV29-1 SGESPRGNTEAF
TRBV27 ASSRRGGSSYNSPLH
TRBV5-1 ARETGSTGELF
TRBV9 ASSPRTGGISPLH
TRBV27 ASSFNALAGGYEQY
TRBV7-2 ASSPKGAVNTEAF
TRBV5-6 ASSRTSGGADTQY
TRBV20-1 SANPRAGIRAQH
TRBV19 ASSVLGQGGSTEAF
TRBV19 ASRGRTGNDQPQH
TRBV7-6 ASSARPGIGGQEAQY
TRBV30 AWSKKGTVNQPQH
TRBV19 ASSKHRITNEKLF
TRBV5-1 ASSLTSIGDNEQF
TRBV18 ASSPDRDQPQH
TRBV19 ASSETPGNQPQH
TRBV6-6 ASSYSTGKFYEQY
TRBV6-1 AINPAGYCYT
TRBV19 ASSSSARGASSYEQY
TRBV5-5 ASSLSAARVINSPLH
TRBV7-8 ASSSTGFGYT
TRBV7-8 ASSFQGNSPLH
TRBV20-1 SARRGFDTEAF
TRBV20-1 SVSGAGNTIY
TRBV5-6 ASSYPRGGETQY
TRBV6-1 ASSYGRDRGTYEQY
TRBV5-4 ASILAVVSSYNEQF
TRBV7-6 ASSPGHDGYT
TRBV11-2 ASSLTIWTSGGGETQY
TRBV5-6 ASSPSWGNGYT
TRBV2 ASSEAGRGGRETQY
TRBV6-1 ASQAARGGTYEQY
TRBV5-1 ASMEQSMNTEAF
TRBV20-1 SAGTSSQLGQY
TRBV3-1 ASSQGNLQGPVSRSYT
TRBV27 ASSRGLATTGELF
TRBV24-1 ATRSGGDTGELF
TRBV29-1 SVVPGGSNTGELF
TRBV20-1 SARDHGEYSNQPQH
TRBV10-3 AIRPQGAPHEQY
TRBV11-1 ASSQGQHTGELF
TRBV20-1 SASWAGSTDTQY
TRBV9 ASSAGVGTDTQY
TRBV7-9 ASSIPGLDSPLH
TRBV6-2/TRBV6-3 ASSQGAWTQPQH
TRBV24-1 APRRRVYSNQPQH